These 32 T cell receptor beta chains were all obtained from the same sample, sequenced in a study of cytomegalovirus exposure and HLA in healthy donors. PCR primers comprised 60 Vbeta and 13 Jbeta primers. Profiling relied on immunoSEQ multiplex PCR, and the TCRdb table lists in-frame clones only, not all of them. The data show 150,000 to 200,000 clones, with more than 70% seen just once and about 3.4% held by the top ten. Sequencing input: PBMCs. The source is a male donor in good health and CMV-seronegative.

This clone was observed a single time. The rearrangement uses TRBV7-3 and TRBJ2-3, with TRBD2 matching over 12 bases. This CDR3 region has 18 residues. The ends lost 5 bases at V and 7 bases at J; junction bases unmatched: 16. Germline lookup yields CDR1 SGHTA and CDR2 FQGTGA. The DNA of the CDR3 is TGTGCCAGCAGCCCCGGACTAGCGGGAAGGGGGAATGGAAATACGCAGTATTTT. It codes for CASSPGLAGRGNGNTQYF.

V usage is TRBV19 and J usage is TRBJ2-7, with 7 positions matching TRBD1. The CDR3 has 14 residues. V shed 7 bases, J shed 0 bases, and the junction held 6 bases outside the gene matches. CDR1 is LNHDA and CDR2 is SQIVND in the germline V gene (reference sequence). The DNA for the CDR3 is TGTGCCAGTACGACGGACAGGAGCTCCTACGAGCAGTACTTC. The encoded protein is CASTTDRSSYEQYF.

This chain connects TRBV10-2 to TRBJ1-1; D not certain. The CDR3 spans 15 residues. V was cut by 0 bases and J by 4 bases, with 12 bases left in between. Germline values: CDR1 WSHSY, CDR2 SAAADI. CDR3 in DNA: TGCGCCAGCAGTGAGTCGTACTGGGCGGGCACTGAAGCTTTCTTT. This encodes CASSESYWAGTEAFF.

V is TRBV25-1 and J is TRBJ1-2, with D perhaps TRBD1 (6 bases). V lost 1 base, J lost 8 bases, and 14 bases lay in between. Germline CDR1 and CDR2: MGHDK and SYGVNS. The CDR3 has 14 residues. CDR3: CASSESVGGRGYTF. As DNA, the CDR3 is TGTGCCAGCAGTGAATCCGTCGGGGGGCGAGGCTACACCTTC.

V and J are TRBV27 and TRBJ2-2; 8 positions match TRBD1. V dropped 0 bases and J dropped 1; count of bases not matched to a gene: 10. This CDR3 region has 19 residues. Germline V lookup: CDR1 MNHEY, CDR2 SMNVEV (reference sequence). CDR3 nucleotides: TGTGCCAGCAGTTTATCATTGAACTGGGGGACAGGGAACACCGGGGAGCTGTTTTTT. Translation: CASSLSLNWGTGNTGELFF.

The chain carries TRBV4-1 and TRBJ1-2; 10 positions match TRBD1. The ends lost 1 base at V and 8 bases at J; junction bases unmatched: 7. Germline assignment: CDR1 MGHRA and CDR2 YSYEKL. The length of the CDR3 is 15 residues. CDR3 amino acids: CASSQGRQGAGGYTF. CDR3 nucleotides: TGCGCCAGCAGCCAAGGTCGACAGGGGGCTGGAGGCTACACCTTC.

The gene calls are TRBV6-6 and TRBJ2-3; weak D call: TRBD2 (6 bases). Germline-derived CDR1 and CDR2 are MNHNY and SVGAGI (reference sequence). The CDR3 runs 14 residues. V lost 2 bases, J lost 4 bases, and 10 bases lay in between. The CDR3 region has the DNA TGTGCCAGCAGTTACGTATCGGGGGCAGATACGCAGTATTTT. Protein product: CASSYVSGADTQYF.

This rearrangement joins TRBV6-1 to TRBJ1-1, with D perhaps TRBD1 (6 bases). V was trimmed by 6 bases and J by 6 bases, leaving 8 bases between them. This CDR3 comprises 11 residues. CDR1 is MNHNS, CDR2 SASEGT, per germline. The CDR3 region has the DNA TGTGCCAGCAGCAGGGGCGCTGAAGCTTTCTTT. Its protein is CASSRGAEAFF.

This clone was observed a few times. V gene TRBV7-9 combines with J gene TRBJ2-7; D not resolved. This CDR3 region has 13 residues. Looked up from germline, CDR1 is SEHNR and CDR2 is FQNEAQ (reference sequence). V was cut by 6 bases and J by 4 bases, with 13 bases left in between. This CDR3 is CASSWSSRYEQYF. CDR3 in DNA: TGTGCCAGCAGTTGGTCATCCCGGTACGAGCAGTACTTC.

The genes are TRBV6-1 and TRBJ1-2; TRBD1 matches 8 bases. The CDR3 has 13 amino acids. V dropped 7 bases and J dropped 2; count of bases not matched to a gene: 3. CDR1 and CDR2 from the germline V gene are MNHNS and SASEGT. For the CDR3, the DNA is TGTGCCAGCACACGGACAGGGAACTATGGCTACACCTTC. Translated: CASTRTGNYGYTF.

V gene TRBV11-2 combines with J gene TRBJ1-1; unclear D gene. Between the trimmed V and J ends, which lost 5 bases and 1 base, there was a span of 11 bases. Germline V gene sequence: CDR1 SGHAT, CDR2 FQNNGV. The CDR3 runs to 14 residues. The CDR3 spells CASSRRAGNTEAFF. The CDR3 DNA follows: TGTGCCAGCAGCCGGCGAGCAGGGAACACTGAAGCTTTCTTT.

The rearrangement uses TRBV7-9 and TRBJ1-1, with D possibly TRBD1 on 6 matching bases. Trimming left V 5 bases short and J 5 bases short, with 15 bases between. CDR3 length: 14 amino acids. The germline gives CDR1 SEHNR, CDR2 FQNEAQ (reference sequence). CDR3 sequence reads: CASSLGTLLTEAFF. The CDR3 bases are TGTGCCAGCAGCCTCGGGACATTACTAACTGAAGCTTTCTTT. Together with reference TRBV7-9 and TRBJ1-1, the CDR3 gives the full variable domain: DTGVSQNPRHKITKRGQNVTFRCDPISEHNRLYWYRQTLGQGPEFLTYFQNEAQLEKSRLLSDRFSAERPKGSFSTLEIQRTEQGDSAMYLCASSLGTLLTEAFFGQGTRLTVV.

This clone occurred once. The V and J genes are TRBV4-1 and TRBJ2-3; 7 positions agree with TRBD2. The CDR3 spans 17 residues. The V gene's germline CDR1 is MGHRA and CDR2 YSYEKL. Germline trimming cut 4 bases from V and 6 bases from J; bases unmatched to any gene: 16. The DNA of the CDR3 is TGCGCCAGCAGCCTTACTGATCTAGCGGCCAGCCCCGATACGCAGTATTTT. It translates to CASSLTDLAASPDTQYF.

This clone was seen more than once but under ten times. The DNA for the CDR3 is TGTGCCATCAGTGAGTCGAACCTGGACAGAGCACGTAACTATGGCTACACCTTC. It specifies CAISESNLDRARNYGYTF. The rearrangement uses TRBV10-3 and TRBJ1-2; tentative D call: TRBD1 (6 bases). This CDR3 spans 18 amino acids. Trimming removed 0 bases from V and 1 base from J, with 18 bases in between. In germline, CDR1 is ENHRY, CDR2 SYGVKD.

The chain recombines TRBV2 with TRBJ2-4, with 7 bases fitting TRBD2. The length of the CDR3 is 12 residues. V was pared by 8 bases and J by 6 bases, with 4 bases of the junction left unmatched. Germline CDR1 SNHLY, CDR2 FYNNEI. CDR3 protein: CASRDYLNIQYF. CDR3 sequence (DNA): TGTGCCAGCCGGGACTACTTAAACATTCAGTACTTC.

The CDR3 sequence: CASRRQGTGNTIYF. The CDR3 nucleotides read TGTGCCAGCAGAAGACAGGGGACAGGAAACACCATATATTTT. The V and J genes are TRBV6-5 and TRBJ1-3; 8 positions match TRBD1. Germline CDR1 MNHEY, CDR2 SVGAGI. With 6 bases clipped from V and 4 bases from J, the junction kept 5 bases outside the gene matches. CDR3 length: 14 residues.

The V call is TRBV12-5, the J call TRBJ2-3; TRBD2 matches at 7 bases. Germline CDR1 reads LGHNT; CDR2 reads FRNRAP. V gave up 0 bases and J gave up 2 bases; unmatched junction bases: 11. The CDR3 totals 18 residues. CDR3 DNA sequence: TGTGCTAGTGGTTTGGTATTTGATGGGACTACACACACAGATACGCAGTATTTT. Protein: CASGLVFDGTTHTDTQYF. Complete variable domain (other parts from reference TRBV12-5 and TRBJ2-3): DARVTQTPRHKVTEMGQEVTMRCQPILGHNTVFWYRQTMMQGLELLAYFRNRAPLDDSGMPKDRFSAEMPDATLATLKIQPSEPRDSAVYFCASGLVFDGTTHTDTQYFGPGTRLTVL.

A remark on this clone: Other DNA sequences from this sample encode an identical CDR3 as well. The gene calls are TRBV27 and TRBJ2-7; D is unclear. V was clipped by 3 bases and J by 0 bases, with 6 bases between them. CDR1 is MNHEY and CDR2 is SMNVEV in the germline V gene (reference sequence). The CDR3 has 13 amino acids. CDR3 region: CASSFDSSYEQYF. The CDR3 DNA is TGTGCCAGCAGTTTCGACTCCTCCTACGAGCAGTACTTC.

The chain joins TRBV29-1 to TRBJ2-7, with no clear D. The CDR3 consists of 12 residues. V shed 1 base and J shed 5 bases, with 9 bases lying between them. Germline CDR1 is SQVTM and CDR2 is ANQGSEA. CDR3 bases: TGCAGCGTTGAAGTAATGGGCCACGAGCAGTACTTC. Its translation is CSVEVMGHEQYF.

The chain combines TRBV19 with TRBJ1-4; D is uncertain. Trimming removed 5 bases at V and 0 bases at J, with 10 bases between. CDR3 length equals 15 residues. Germline V gene lookup returns CDR1 LNHDA and CDR2 SQIVND (reference sequence). CDR3 region: CASSPRGTTNEKLFF. The CDR3 DNA is TGTGCCAGTAGTCCTCGAGGCACAACTAATGAAAAACTGTTTTTT.

This clone was recorded once. The chain uses TRBV9 and TRBJ2-3; 8 nucleotides line up with TRBD2. CDR3 length equals 16 residues. After removal of 1 base from V and 0 bases from J, the junction contained 4 bases not matched to a gene. Germline assignment: CDR1 SGDLS and CDR2 YYNGEE. The CDR3 sequence is CASSVRLATSTDTQYF. As DNA, the CDR3 is TGTGCCAGCAGCGTAAGACTAGCGACAAGCACAGATACGCAGTATTTT.

The V gene is TRBV9, the J gene TRBJ2-5; a possible D gene is TRBD2 (6 bases). The germline V gene encodes CDR1 SGDLS and CDR2 YYNGEE. Trimming removed 4 bases from V and 3 bases from J, with 22 bases in between. The length of the CDR3 is 17 residues. This chain's CDR3 is CASSPPMGRGREETQYF. The CDR3 nucleotides read TGTGCCAGCAGCCCCCCTATGGGGCGGGGCAGGGAAGAGACCCAGTACTTC.

The chain joins TRBV28 to TRBJ1-6, with D tentatively TRBD1 (6 bases). Germline CDR1 is MDHEN and CDR2 is SYDVKM. The CDR3 is 14 residues long. V was cut by 6 bases and J by 4 bases, with 10 bases left in between. The CDR3 sequence is CASRQTGYNSPLHF. The CDR3, as DNA: TGTGCCAGCAGGCAGACAGGATATAATTCACCCCTCCACTTT.

The chain recombines TRBV19 with TRBJ2-2; 8 bases align to TRBD1. The CDR3 spans 16 residues. Germline trimming cut 3 bases from V and 5 bases from J; bases unmatched to any gene: 8. The V gene's germline CDR1 is LNHDA and CDR2 SQIVND (reference sequence). CDR3 residues: CASSMSTGALTGELFF. DNA for the CDR3: TGTGCCAGTAGTATGTCGACAGGGGCGTTAACCGGGGAGCTGTTTTTT.

The chain has TRBV10-3 and TRBJ2-7; D gene unclear. The V end was cut by 0 bases, the J end by 2 bases, with 8 bases between. Germline V CDR1 and CDR2: ENHRY, SYGVKD. This CDR3 is built from 14 residues. DNA of the CDR3: TGTGCCATCAGTGAGTCCACTGGGCCCTACGAGCAGTACTTC. It codes for CAISESTGPYEQYF.

This chain connects TRBV5-5 to TRBJ1-6, with D unclear. V was trimmed by 1 base and J by 5 bases, leaving 7 bases between them. Per germline, CDR1 SGHKS and CDR2 YYEKEE (reference sequence). The CDR3 runs to 14 residues. CDR3 DNA sequence: TGTGCCAGCAGCTTGCCAGGCGATAATTCACCCCTCCACTTT. Translated: CASSLPGDNSPLHF.

The V gene is TRBV2, the J gene TRBJ2-5; the D gene is possibly TRBD2 (6 bases). There are 15 residues in the CDR3. Trimming removed 3 bases from V and 4 bases from J, with 15 bases in between. CDR1 is SNHLY and CDR2 is FYNNEI in the germline V gene. This CDR3 is CASSEAGTDGETQYF. As DNA, the CDR3 is TGTGCCAGCAGTGAGGCCGGGACTGATGGAGAGACCCAGTACTTC. The full variable domain, completed using reference TRBV2 and TRBJ2-5, is EPEVTQTPSHQVTQMGQEVILRCVPISNHLYFYWYRQILGQKVEFLVSFYNNEISEKSEIFDDQFSVERPDGSNFTLKIRSTKLEDSAMYFCASSEAGTDGETQYFGPGTRLLVL.

This clone was seen a handful of times. The V gene is TRBV19, the J gene TRBJ2-3; 7 bases align to TRBD1. This CDR3 is 14 amino acids long. V shed 5 bases and J 4 bases; nucleotides not matched to a gene: 6. The germline V gene has CDR1 LNHDA and CDR2 SQIVND (reference sequence). CDR3 nucleotides: TGTGCCAGTAGTTCCACCGACAGGGCAGATACGCAGTATTTT. It translates to CASSSTDRADTQYF.

The chain is built from TRBV11-2 and TRBJ1-3, with D perhaps matching TRBD1 (5 bases). The germline V gene encodes CDR1 SGHAT and CDR2 FQNNGV. With 2 bases removed from V and 8 bases from J, the gap between germline ends came to 10 bases. CDR3 length: 13 residues. The CDR3 spells CASSLQGADTIYF. The CDR3 region has the DNA TGTGCCAGCAGCTTACAGGGTGCCGACACCATATATTTT.

The rearrangement links TRBV4-1 to TRBJ2-5; 14 nucleotides match TRBD2. The ends lost 3 bases at V and 2 bases at J; junction bases unmatched: 8. The CDR3 totals 18 residues. Germline V gene sequence: CDR1 MGHRA, CDR2 YSYEKL. CDR3 coding DNA: TGCGCCAGCAGCCACGGACTAGCGGGGGGTTTGGGACAAGAGACCCAGTACTTC. It translates to CASSHGLAGGLGQETQYF.

The chain links TRBV18 to TRBJ2-3, with D perhaps matching TRBD2 (6 bases). CDR1 and CDR2 from the germline V gene are KGHSH and LQKENI. V was clipped by 1 base and J by 0 bases, with 8 bases between them. The CDR3 runs 15 residues. The CDR3 nucleotides read TGTGCCAGCTCACCACTCGCGGGGAGCACAGATACGCAGTATTTT. This translates into CASSPLAGSTDTQYF.

The rearrangement links TRBV10-1 to TRBJ1-6; perhaps TRBD1 as D (5 bases). V lost 9 bases and J 3 bases, leaving 12 bases between the germline ends. The CDR3 loop spans 14 amino acids. In germline, CDR1 is WNHNN, CDR2 SYGVQD (reference sequence). As DNA, the CDR3 is TGCGCCAGTCGTCCAGGGTACTATAATTCACCCCTCCACTTT. Protein: CASRPGYYNSPLHF.